Presented here are 10 T cell receptor beta chains from one specimen sequenced in a study of blood T cell repertoires in COVID-19. Method: immunoSEQ multiplex PCR; TCRdb's copy keeps in-frame clones and lacks some. The data hold 270,000 or so clones, with around four fifths observed a single time. Sequenced material: peripheral blood. These receptors came from a woman aged 45-60 years who had recovered from COVID-19.

V and J are TRBV28 and TRBJ2-3; 11 bases match TRBD1. Looked up from germline, CDR1 is MDHEN and CDR2 is SYDVKM. V lost 5 bases to trimming and J lost 2 bases; unmatched junction nucleotides: 6. The CDR3 has 16 residues. The CDR3 region is CASSPRTGGNTDTQYF. As DNA, the CDR3 is TGTGCCAGCAGTCCTCGGACAGGGGGCAACACAGATACGCAGTATTTT.

This sequence joins TRBV20-1 and TRBJ1-1; 8 bases match TRBD1. The CDR3 contains 11 residues. V was pared by 5 bases and J by 8 bases, with 4 bases of the junction left unmatched. Germline V gene data show CDR1 as DFQATT and CDR2 as SNEGSKA (reference sequence). The CDR3: CSALRGREAFF. In nucleotides, the CDR3 is TGCAGTGCTCTCAGGGGGCGAGAAGCTTTCTTT.

V is TRBV6-2 or TRBV6-3 and J is TRBJ2-1, with D tentatively TRBD2 (6 bases). The germline V gene has CDR1 MNHEY and CDR2 SVGEGT. The CDR3 is 14 amino acids. Trimming removed 6 bases at V and 7 bases at J, with 16 bases between. The CDR3 DNA is TGTGCCAGCAGCCTCGGGAGTCTGGGGAATGAGCAGTTCTTC. Protein product: CASSLGSLGNEQFF.

By frequency in the sample, this clone is medium-sized. The V gene is TRBV7-2, the J gene TRBJ2-7; TRBD1 matches 7 bases. Germline V CDR1 and CDR2: SGHTA, FQGNSA. The CDR3 loop spans 13 amino acids. V lost 5 bases and J lost 6; bases outside the gene matches: 7. In nucleotides, the CDR3 is TGTGCCAGCAGCCCCGGGACAGTGGGCGAGCAGTACTTC. This encodes CASSPGTVGEQYF.

The chain links TRBV27 to TRBJ1-1; D may be TRBD1 (5 bases). Looked up from germline, CDR1 is MNHEY and CDR2 is SMNVEV (reference sequence). V was shortened by 4 bases and J by 4 bases, with 13 bases between the two germline ends. The CDR3 runs 14 residues. For the CDR3, the DNA is TGTGCCAGCAGTTATATCGGGGGGAGCACTGAAGCTTTCTTT. Translating it yields CASSYIGGSTEAFF.

The V call is TRBV27, the J call TRBJ1-4; maybe TRBD1 (5 bases). With 3 bases removed from V and 5 bases from J, the gap between germline ends came to 10 bases. Germline lookup yields CDR1 MNHEY and CDR2 SMNVEV (reference sequence). This CDR3 is built from 14 residues. The CDR3 is CASSLTATNEKLFF. The CDR3 bases are TGTGCCAGCAGTTTGACAGCCACAAATGAAAAACTGTTTTTT. The whole variable domain, filled in from reference TRBV27 and TRBJ1-4, reads EAQVTQNPRYLITVTGKKLTVTCSQNMNHEYMSWYRQDPGLGLRQIYYSMNVEVTDKGDVPEGYKVSRKEKRNFPLILESPSPNQTSLYFCASSLTATNEKLFFGSGTQLSVL.

The CDR3 DNA is TGTGCCAGTAGTATAGTAAACACTGAAGCTTTCTTT. Encoded protein: CASSIVNTEAFF. V gene TRBV19 combines with J gene TRBJ1-1; D is unresolved. Germline CDR1 reads LNHDA; CDR2 reads SQIVND (reference sequence). This CDR3 has 12 residues. Trimming removed 1 base from V and 2 bases from J, with 2 bases in between.

The V and J genes are TRBV7-2 and TRBJ2-3; 10 bases map to TRBD2. Germline values: CDR1 SGHTA, CDR2 FQGNSA. This CDR3 is 16 amino acids long. J was trimmed by 2 bases and V by 4 bases; bases with no gene match: 6. This CDR3 reads CASSSRTSGFTDTQYF. CDR3 DNA: TGTGCCAGCAGCTCTCGGACTAGCGGATTCACAGATACGCAGTATTTT.

The rearrangement uses TRBV10-3 and TRBJ1-1, with TRBD1 matching over 7 bases. V trimming: 0 bases; J trimming: 11 bases; junction bases outside the gene matches: 12. CDR3 length: 15 amino acids. The germline V gene encodes CDR1 ENHRY and CDR2 SYGVKD. The DNA of the CDR3 is TGTGCCATCAGTGAGTCGAGTGACAGGGCGGGAAAGGCTTTCTTT. Its translation is CAISESSDRAGKAFF.

V is TRBV7-3 and J is TRBJ2-5; D ambiguous. Germline assignment: CDR1 SGHTA and CDR2 FQGTGA. With 8 bases removed from V and 3 bases from J, the gap between germline ends came to 7 bases. This CDR3 has 11 residues. The CDR3 loop reads CASGDEETQYF. The DNA for the CDR3 is TGTGCCAGCGGAGATGAAGAGACCCAGTACTTC.